A selection of T cell receptor beta chains follows, all from one sample in a study of beta chain features in type 1 diabetes. Clones were sequenced by immunoSEQ multiplex PCR, and TCRdb holds only the in-frame ones, with some missing. The sample lists about 370,000 clones; around 9.6% were seen once. The sequenced sample was central memory CD4+ T cells from blood. The receptors come from a man aged 30 to 45 with type 1 diabetes. CDR3s include the opening cysteine and the closing phenylalanine or tryptophan. D genes are given only for firm matches. Size values are once, few and many counts, or a class for expanded clones, and some rows have none.

CDR3 length	J gene	D gene	V gene	clone size	CDR3 protein	CDR3 DNA
14	TRBJ2-7	TRBD2	TRBV7-2	many	CASSPGLASYEQYF	TGTGCCAGCAGCCCGGGACTAGCCTCCTACGAGCAGTACTTC
16	TRBJ2-3	NA	TRBV4-2	NA	CASSQAVSVGTDTQYF	TGTGCCAGCAGCCAAGCGGTTAGCGTGGGCACAGATACGCAGTATTTT
13	TRBJ1-5	NA	TRBV6-6	NA	CASSSREGQPQHF	TGTGCCAGCAGTTCTCGGGAGGGTCAGCCCCAGCATTTT
14	TRBJ2-3	NA	TRBV29-1	NA	CSGLLALGGDTQYF	TGCAGCGGCCTACTAGCCTTAGGGGGAGATACGCAGTATTTT
13	TRBJ2-1	NA	TRBV14	many	CASSQLLNNEQFF	TGTGCCAGCAGCCAACTACTGAACAATGAGCAGTTCTTC
13	TRBJ2-1	NA	TRBV18	few	CASSPQGRHEQFF	TGTGCCAGCTCACCACAGGGGCGCCATGAGCAGTTCTTC
16	TRBJ2-5	TRBD2	TRBV2	few	CASSVGSGLAGGTQYF	TGTGCCAGCAGTGTAGGTAGCGGGTTAGCCGGGGGGACCCAGTACTTC
15	TRBJ1-1	TRBD1	TRBV7-6	NA	CASSPWRGQDTEAFF	TGTGCCAGCAGCCCTTGGAGGGGGCAAGACACTGAAGCTTTCTTT
14	TRBJ2-3	NA	TRBV29-1	NA	CSVEGGADTDTQYF	TGCAGCGTTGAGGGGGGGGCTGACACAGATACGCAGTATTTT
15	TRBJ2-1	TRBD2	TRBV5-1	NA	CASSLVLAGDHEQFF	TGCGCCAGCAGCTTGGTGCTAGCGGGAGACCATGAGCAGTTCTTC
16	TRBJ2-5	NA	TRBV19	few	CASSISLDFYQETQYF	TGTGCCAGTAGTATTTCGTTGGACTTTTACCAAGAGACCCAGTACTTC
13	TRBJ1-1	NA	TRBV28	NA	CATGGGSNTEAFF	TGTGCCACCGGGGGGGGCTCGAACACTGAAGCTTTCTTT
13	TRBJ1-4	NA	TRBV7-2	NA	CASTFYSNEKLFF	TGTGCCAGCACCTTCTATAGTAATGAAAAACTGTTTTTT